This TCR beta chain is drawn from a study of T cells in Graves' hyperthyroidism and ophthalmopathy. Study context: Specimen type is peripheral blood, collected at initial diagnosis prior to any treatment.

Researchers barred patients who had uncontrolled infection, other autoimmune disease, pregnancy or lactation. The CDR3 is 14 residues long. Germline V gene lookup returns CDR1 MNHEY and CDR2 SVGAGI. V was cut by 6 bases and J by 4 bases, with 13 bases left in between. TCR beta CDR3 region amplification was performed from RNA transcripts. The HTBI primer set served for first-round RT-PCR of the TCR CDR3. Each CDR3 protein is one row after TCRdb ran MiXCR on the multiplex PCR reads. The sample records more than 500,000 distinct CDR3 sequences, approximately 15% being singletons. Regarding the study as a whole: Within blood appeared most thyroid clonotypes that had expanded above 0.001.

This clonotype has a count of ten or more. Its antigen is unidentified. This clonotype was sampled from a middle-aged woman with Graves' ophthalmopathy. Sequencing was done on a sample of blood. The V and J genes are TRBV6-5 and TRBJ1-5; no clear D. The CDR3 DNA reads as TGTGCCAGCAGAGTACTCCGGGAGAATCAGCCCCAGCATTTT. Protein product: CASRVLRENQPQHF.